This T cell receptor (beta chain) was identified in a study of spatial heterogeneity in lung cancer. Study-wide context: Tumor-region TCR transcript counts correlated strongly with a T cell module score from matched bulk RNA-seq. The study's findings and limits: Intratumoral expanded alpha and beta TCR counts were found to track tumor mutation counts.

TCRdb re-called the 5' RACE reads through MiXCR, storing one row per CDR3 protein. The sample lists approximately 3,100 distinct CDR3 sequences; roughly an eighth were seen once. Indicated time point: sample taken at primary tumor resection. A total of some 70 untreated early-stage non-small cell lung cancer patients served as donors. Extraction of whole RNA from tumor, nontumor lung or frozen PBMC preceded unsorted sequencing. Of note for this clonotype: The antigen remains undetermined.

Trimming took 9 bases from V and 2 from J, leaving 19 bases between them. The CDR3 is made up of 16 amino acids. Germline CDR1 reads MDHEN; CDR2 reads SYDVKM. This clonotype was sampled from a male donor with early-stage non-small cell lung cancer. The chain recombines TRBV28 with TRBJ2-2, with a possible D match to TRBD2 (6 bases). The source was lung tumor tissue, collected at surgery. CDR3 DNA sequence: TGTGCCAGTAGGCCCGGAGGGACCCCAAACACCGGGGAGCTGTTTTTT. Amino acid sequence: CASRPGGTPNTGELFF.